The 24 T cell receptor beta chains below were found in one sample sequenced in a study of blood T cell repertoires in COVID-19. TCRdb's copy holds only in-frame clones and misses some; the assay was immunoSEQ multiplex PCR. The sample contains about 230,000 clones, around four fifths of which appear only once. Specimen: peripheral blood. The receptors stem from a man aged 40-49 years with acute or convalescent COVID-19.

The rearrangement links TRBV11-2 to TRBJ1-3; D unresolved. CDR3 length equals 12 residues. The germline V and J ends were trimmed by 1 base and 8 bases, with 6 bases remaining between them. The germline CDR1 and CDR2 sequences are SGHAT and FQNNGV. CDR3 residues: CASSLADYTIYF. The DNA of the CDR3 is TGTGCCAGCAGCTTAGCCGACTACACCATATATTTT.

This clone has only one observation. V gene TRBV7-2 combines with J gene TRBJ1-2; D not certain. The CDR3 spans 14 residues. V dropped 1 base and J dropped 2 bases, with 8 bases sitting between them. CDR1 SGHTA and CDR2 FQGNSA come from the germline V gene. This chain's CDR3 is CASSLGGRNYGYTF. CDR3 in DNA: TGTGCCAGCAGCTTAGGAGGGCGGAACTATGGCTACACCTTC.

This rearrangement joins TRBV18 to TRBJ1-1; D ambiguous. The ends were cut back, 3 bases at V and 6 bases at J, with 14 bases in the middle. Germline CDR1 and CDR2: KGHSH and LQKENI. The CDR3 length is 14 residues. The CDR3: CASSPLTGRAEAFF. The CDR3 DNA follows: TGTGCCAGCTCACCGCTGACTGGGAGGGCTGAAGCTTTCTTT.

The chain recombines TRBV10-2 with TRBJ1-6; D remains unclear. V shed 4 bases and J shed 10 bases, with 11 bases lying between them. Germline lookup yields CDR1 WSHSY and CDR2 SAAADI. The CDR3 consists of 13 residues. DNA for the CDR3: TGCGCCAGCAGTGGGTTGCGCGGGTCACCCCTCCACTTT. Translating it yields CASSGLRGSPLHF.

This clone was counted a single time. The CDR3 DNA reads as TGTGCCAGCAGCCAAGTCAGGACTAGCGGTTACAATGAGCAGTTCTTC. Amino acids: CASSQVRTSGYNEQFF. The genes are TRBV4-2 and TRBJ2-1; 10 bases fit TRBD2. Germline lookup yields CDR1 LGHNA and CDR2 YNFKEQ. The CDR3 is made up of 16 amino acids. V lost 1 base to trimming and J lost 4 bases; unmatched junction nucleotides: 4.

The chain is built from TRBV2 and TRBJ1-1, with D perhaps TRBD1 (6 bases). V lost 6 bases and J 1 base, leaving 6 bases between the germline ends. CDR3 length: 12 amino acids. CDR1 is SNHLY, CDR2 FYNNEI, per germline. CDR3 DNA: TGTGCCAGCAGGGGACAGAACACTGAAGCTTTCTTT. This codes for CASRGQNTEAFF.

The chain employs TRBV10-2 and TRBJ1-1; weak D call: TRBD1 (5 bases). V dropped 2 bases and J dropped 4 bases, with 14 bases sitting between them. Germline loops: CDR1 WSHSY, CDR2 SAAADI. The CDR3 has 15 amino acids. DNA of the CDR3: TGCGCCAGCAGTGAGCTCGGGGGAGGAGGCACTGAAGCTTTCTTT. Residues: CASSELGGGGTEAFF.

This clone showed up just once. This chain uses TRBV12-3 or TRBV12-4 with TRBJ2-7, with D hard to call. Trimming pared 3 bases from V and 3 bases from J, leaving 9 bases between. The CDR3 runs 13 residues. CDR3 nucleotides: TGTGCCAGCAGTTTGGGCATTCACTACGAGCAGTACTTC. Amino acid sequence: CASSLGIHYEQYF.

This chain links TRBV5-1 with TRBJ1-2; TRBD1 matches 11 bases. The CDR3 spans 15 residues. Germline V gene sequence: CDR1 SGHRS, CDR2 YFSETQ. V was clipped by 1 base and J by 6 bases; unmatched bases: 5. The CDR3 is CASSLLGQGVDGYTF. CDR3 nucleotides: TGCGCCAGCAGCTTGTTGGGACAGGGGGTCGATGGCTACACCTTC. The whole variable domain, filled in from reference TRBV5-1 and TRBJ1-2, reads KAGVTQTPRYLIKTRGQQVTLSCSPISGHRSVSWYQQTPGQGLQFLFEYFSETQRNKGNFPGRFSGRQFSNSRSEMNVSTLELGDSALYLCASSLLGQGVDGYTFGSGTRLTVV.

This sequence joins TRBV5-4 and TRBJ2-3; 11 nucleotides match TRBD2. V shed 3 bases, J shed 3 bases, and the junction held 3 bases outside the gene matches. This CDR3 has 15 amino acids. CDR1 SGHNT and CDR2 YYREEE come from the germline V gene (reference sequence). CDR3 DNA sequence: TGTGCCAGCAGCTCCTTAGCGGGAGGGACAGATACGCAGTATTTT. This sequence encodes CASSSLAGGTDTQYF. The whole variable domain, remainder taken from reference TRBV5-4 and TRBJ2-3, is ETGVTQSPTHLIKTRGQQVTLRCSSQSGHNTVSWYQQALGQGPQFIFQYYREEENGRGNFPPRFSGLQFPNYSSELNVNALELDDSALYLCASSSLAGGTDTQYFGPGTRLTVL.

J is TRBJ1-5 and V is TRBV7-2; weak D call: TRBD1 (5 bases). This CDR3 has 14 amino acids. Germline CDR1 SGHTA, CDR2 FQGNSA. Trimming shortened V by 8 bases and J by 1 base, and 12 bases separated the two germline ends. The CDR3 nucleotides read TGTGCCAGCGGACCGGGACTAAGCAATCAGCCCCAGCATTTT. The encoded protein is CASGPGLSNQPQHF.

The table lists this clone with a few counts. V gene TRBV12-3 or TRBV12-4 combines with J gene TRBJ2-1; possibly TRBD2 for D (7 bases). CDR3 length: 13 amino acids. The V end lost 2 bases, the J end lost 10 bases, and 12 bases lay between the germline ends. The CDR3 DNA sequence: TGTGCCAGCAGTTTAAATGAGGGGGGGGAGCAGTTCTTC. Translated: CASSLNEGGEQFF.

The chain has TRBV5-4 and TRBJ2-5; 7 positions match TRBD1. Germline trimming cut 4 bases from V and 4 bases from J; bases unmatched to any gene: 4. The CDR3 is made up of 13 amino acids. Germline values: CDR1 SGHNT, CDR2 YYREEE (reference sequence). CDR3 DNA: TGTGCCAGCAGCGCCGACAGGGTAGAGACCCAGTACTTC. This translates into CASSADRVETQYF.

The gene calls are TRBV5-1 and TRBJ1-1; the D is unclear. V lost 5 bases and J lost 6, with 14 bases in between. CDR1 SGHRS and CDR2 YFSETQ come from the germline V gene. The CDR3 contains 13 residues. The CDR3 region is CASRPTRSAEAFF. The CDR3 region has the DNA TGCGCCAGCAGACCGACTCGGAGCGCTGAAGCTTTCTTT.

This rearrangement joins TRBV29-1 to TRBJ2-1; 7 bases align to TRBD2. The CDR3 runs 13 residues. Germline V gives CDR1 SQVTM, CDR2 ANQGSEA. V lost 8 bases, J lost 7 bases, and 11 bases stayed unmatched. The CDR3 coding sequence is TGCAGCTATCGGGGGGTAGGGCCAAATGAGCAGTTCTTC. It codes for CSYRGVGPNEQFF.

The CDR3 spells CASSFDSAGEQYF. DNA for the CDR3: TGTGCCAGCAGTTTTGACTCCGCGGGGGAGCAGTACTTC. The chain employs TRBV12-3 or TRBV12-4 and TRBJ2-7; TRBD2 might be the D (6 bases). This CDR3 comprises 13 residues. Trimming took 3 bases from V and 7 from J, leaving 13 bases between them.

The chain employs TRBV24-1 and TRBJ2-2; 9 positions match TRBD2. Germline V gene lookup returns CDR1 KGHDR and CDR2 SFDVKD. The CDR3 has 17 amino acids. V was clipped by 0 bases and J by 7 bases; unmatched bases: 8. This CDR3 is CATSDLVAGGPGGELFF. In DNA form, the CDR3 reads TGTGCCACCAGTGATTTGGTGGCGGGAGGGCCGGGCGGGGAGCTGTTTTTT.

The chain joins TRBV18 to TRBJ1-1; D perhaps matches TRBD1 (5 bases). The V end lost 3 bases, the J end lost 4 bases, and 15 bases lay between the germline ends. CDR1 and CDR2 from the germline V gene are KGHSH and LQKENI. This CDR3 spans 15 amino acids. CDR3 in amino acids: CASSPSVGRATEAFF. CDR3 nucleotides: TGTGCCAGCTCACCCTCCGTGGGCAGGGCCACTGAAGCTTTCTTT.

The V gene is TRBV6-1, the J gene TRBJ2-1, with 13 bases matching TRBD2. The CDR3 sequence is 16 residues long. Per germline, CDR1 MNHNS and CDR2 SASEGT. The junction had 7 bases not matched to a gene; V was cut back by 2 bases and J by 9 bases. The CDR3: CASSETRTSGSGEQFF. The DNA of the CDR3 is TGTGCCAGCAGTGAAACACGGACTAGCGGGAGCGGTGAGCAGTTCTTC.

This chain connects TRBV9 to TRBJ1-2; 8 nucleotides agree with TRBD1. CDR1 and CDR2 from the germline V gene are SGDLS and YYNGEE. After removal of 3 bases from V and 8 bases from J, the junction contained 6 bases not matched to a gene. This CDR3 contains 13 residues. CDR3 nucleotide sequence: TGTGCCAGCAGCGAGGGGGACAGGTGGGGCTACACCTTC. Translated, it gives CASSEGDRWGYTF.

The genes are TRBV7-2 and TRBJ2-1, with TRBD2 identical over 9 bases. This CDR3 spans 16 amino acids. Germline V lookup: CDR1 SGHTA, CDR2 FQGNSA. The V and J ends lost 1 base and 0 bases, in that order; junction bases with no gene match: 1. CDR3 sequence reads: CASSLVSGSSYNEQFF. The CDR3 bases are TGTGCCAGCAGCTTAGTTAGCGGGAGCTCCTACAATGAGCAGTTCTTC.

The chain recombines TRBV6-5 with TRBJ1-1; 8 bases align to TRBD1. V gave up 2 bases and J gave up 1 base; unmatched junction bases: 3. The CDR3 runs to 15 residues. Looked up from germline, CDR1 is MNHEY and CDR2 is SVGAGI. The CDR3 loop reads CASSYLGTGNTEAFF. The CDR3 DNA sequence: TGTGCCAGCAGTTACCTGGGGACAGGGAACACTGAAGCTTTCTTT.

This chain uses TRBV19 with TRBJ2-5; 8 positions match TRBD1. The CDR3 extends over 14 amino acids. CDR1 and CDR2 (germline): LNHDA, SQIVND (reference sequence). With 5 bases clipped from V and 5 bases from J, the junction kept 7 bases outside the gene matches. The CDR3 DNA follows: TGTGCCAGTAGTTTCCCAGGACAGGGCGAGACCCAGTACTTC. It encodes CASSFPGQGETQYF.

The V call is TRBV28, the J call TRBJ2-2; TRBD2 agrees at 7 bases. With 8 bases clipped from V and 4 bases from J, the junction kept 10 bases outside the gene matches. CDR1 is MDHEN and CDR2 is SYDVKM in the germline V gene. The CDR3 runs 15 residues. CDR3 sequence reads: CASFPSGKVTGELFF. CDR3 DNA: TGTGCCAGCTTCCCGAGCGGGAAAGTCACCGGGGAGCTGTTTTTT.